One T cell receptor beta chain is described in this entry. Antigen: not known. This record belongs to a study of shared clonotypes between healthy human individuals. Study results and limitations: Though the depth was large, rarefaction showed that sorted-subset sequencing was incomplete. Among non-shared clonotypes, generation probabilities were lower than among those shared by all four donors. The naive CD4 repertoires of a few donors were compared, and around 4.7% of clonotypes were shared.

Naive CD8 populations comprised CD45RO-negative cells positively selected for CCR7, excluding terminally differentiated effector memory CD45RA+ cells. The V segment lost 6 bases and the J segment 5 bases; nucleotides outside the gene matches: 6. The CDR3 length is 14 residues. Germline V lookup: CDR1 MNHEY, CDR2 SMNVEV (reference sequence). As processed by the authors: Junction-only sequences without quality scores were provided by ImmunoSEQ, so filtering was different. Produced via immunoSEQ multiplex PCR; TCRdb's table is partial and in-frame only. The V and J calls and clone size were taken over from that table, and D and trimming were inferred from the DNA. The table lists about 2.1 million clones, roughly 91% of them singletons, with 1.5% to 2% in the top ten.

This clonotype was obtained from a man between 18 and 29 years old in good health. Some clones in this sample may be carry-over from other donors' samples. This chain joins TRBV27 and TRBJ1-4; TRBD1 matches at 7 bases. The sample consisted of naive CD8+ T cells from PBMCs. The CDR3 loop reads CASRTGQTNEKLFF. The CDR3 DNA is TGTGCCAGCAGAACGGGACAGACAAATGAAAAACTGTTTTTT.